What follows is one TCR beta chain and its context. The antigen it binds to is not known. No base qualities exist here, and no much larger clone lies one base off it. Library construction relied on PCR. The instrument was an Illumina HiSeq 2500. To reduce PCR and sequencing biases, unique molecular identifiers were built into the TCR beta cDNA libraries. Per 1 to 10 million input T cells, around 500,000 cDNA molecules were obtained, such that each molecule approximated one T cell. The patient libraries were prepared and sequenced with the same protocol used for the earlier healthy control dataset. Within a given batch, samples were prepared together, multiplexed and sequenced on the same HiSeq lane. Per the authors' processing: MIGEC was used to process the raw barcoded reads, and molecular identifier groups with only a single read were discarded before consensus assembly and CDR3 extraction. Clonotype tables were post-analysed with VDJtools, normalizing diversity by down-sampling all datasets to the smallest sample size. Repertoire overlap clustering matched CDR3 amino acid but not nucleotide sequences to correct batch-related cross-sample contamination. In-frame beta chains were kept once TCRdb had trimmed the public reads at Q25 with fastp and called clones with MiXCR. Duplicate CDR3 protein sequences are folded into a single record with the most common DNA and genes. Here the V and J calls rest on TCRdb's processing, not on the authors' analysis. The sample table records about 680,000 distinct CDR3 sequences; around 64% of these occur just once. The top ten constitute approximately 10% of the sample.

The entry originates in a study of post-analysis software for immune sequencing data (dated by TCRdb to the mid-2010s). About the full investigation: Relapsing-remitting, secondary progressive and progressive-relapsing multiple sclerosis were recorded as disease courses, and subtype annotation was lacking for some patients. A subset of samples was prepared in parallel using single-end sample barcoding, then pooled and co-amplified after Illumina adapter ligation. The patient repertoires were compared against about 10 previously published healthy control repertoires obtained from donors aged about 6 to 26 years.

To demonstrate the VDJtools post-analysis software, the study profiled TCR beta repertoires from the peripheral blood of about 13 young patients with multiple sclerosis. The multiple sclerosis patients were children and adolescents between roughly 6 and 17 years of age. The CDR3 covers 12 residues, taking in both the cysteine and the phenylalanine. Of the read, only the CDR3 DNA is kept; its 36 bases are in frame from base 1. Looking up the germline V gene (reference sequence) yields CDR1 DFQATT and CDR2 SNEGSKA. Cut back by 2 bases and 1 base, the V and J ends lie 4 bases apart. Beyond this particular receptor, the publication reports: Roughly 5 TRBV segments, including TRBV5-6, TRBV5-1 and TRBV20-1, were significantly more frequent in patients than controls. The control group was slightly older than the multiple sclerosis patient group. Direct clustering with F measure showed strong co-clustering of samples prepared in the same batch, prompting a batch-effect correction. Significantly lower normalized Chao1 diversity was found in multiple sclerosis patients than in controls, suggesting substantial peripheral T-cell clonal expansion.

Input material: blood. The TCR sequence derives from a girl aged 2 to 10 with multiple sclerosis. The chain was built from TRBV20-1 and TRBJ2-3; the D gene assignment is ambiguous. In nucleotides, the sequence is TGCAGTGCTAGAATCCGCACAGATACGCAGTATTTT. Its translation is CSARIRTDTQYF.